This T cell receptor beta chain originates from a study of blood T cell repertoires in COVID-19. Overall study context: Acute-phase and convalescent COVID-19 samples originated in the United States, Italy and Spain.

With 4 bases clipped from V and 1 base from J, the junction kept 10 bases outside the gene matches. The germline gives CDR1 SGHKS, CDR2 YYEKEE (reference sequence). The CDR3 has 17 amino acids. While infection was still active, Seattle patients were enrolled and then followed longitudinally. Sequencing was performed with immunoSEQ multiplex PCR; in TCRdb, only in-frame clones are kept and a portion is missing. Of a few hundred thousand clones in the sample, about 91% are singletons; the top ten hold 1.5% to 2%. The origin of this receptor is a woman aged 25 to 45 with COVID-19, enrolled during active disease. This chain links TRBV5-5 with TRBJ2-2, with TRBD1 matching 7 bases. Sample: peripheral blood. CDR3 sequence: CASSPAWDSLNTGELFF. CDR3 nucleotide sequence: TGTGCCAGCAGCCCGGCCTGGGACAGCTTGAACACCGGGGAGCTGTTTTTT.